Sequencing of this T cell receptor beta chain was carried out in a study of graft-versus-host responses after intestinal transplantation (dated by TCRdb to the early 2020s). Context from the whole study: The transplants that recipients got were multivisceral, liver-intestinal, or isolated intestinal. All recipients received anti-thymocyte globulin induction followed by maintenance tacrolimus and steroids for roughly three years. After intestinal transplantation, graft-versus-host and host-versus-graft alloreactive T cell clones were followed in the graft, circulation and bone marrow using bulk TCR-beta CDR3 sequencing. The cohort enrolled about two dozen intestinal transplant recipients including one retransplant, and a few patients lacking pretransplant specimens were excluded. Instead of going to the commercial service, samples from a few later patients were sequenced in-house on an Illumina MiSeq and processed with MiXCR. Alloreactive clones were identified by sequencing pre-transplant mixed lymphocyte reaction products and comparing them with unstimulated pre-transplant donor and recipient T cells. A peak of at least 4% donor T cells among recipient peripheral blood mononuclear cells was the definition used for donor T cell macrochimerism.

Concerning this clone itself: Its antigen has not been determined. Base qualities are missing; no much larger clone stands one base away.

Blood samples were collected up to 4 times in the first month after transplant and then at least monthly when available. The library was prepared using the immunoSEQ multiplex PCR assay. High-throughput TCR-beta CDR3 sequencing of genomic DNA from most patients was performed by Adaptive Biotechnologies. Turning to the authors' computational methods: Adaptive's ImmunoSEQ software supplied the TCR sequencing data for 15 to 20 patients, while MiXCR and VDJtools were used to process a few other patients. CDR3 nucleotide sequences shared between donor and recipient were removed because their origin could not be assigned. To be classed as alloreactive, a clone needed at least 2-fold expansion over unstimulated cells and a minimum CFSE-low frequency of 0.002% (template counts) or 0.001% (read counts). Clones were considered mappable if detected in sequenced pre-transplant spleen, lymph node, or MLR CFSE-low populations of the donor or recipient. Cumulative frequency of alloreactive clones was calculated as a percentage of all sequences weighted by copy number. Imported from immuneACCESS, the table was reduced by TCRdb to in-frame sequences with V and J called. These copies leave out some clones; in studies compared against another copy, an unresolved V gene accounts for under half, and the cause of the remainder is not known. V, J and clone size are taken as reported in that table, and D and trimming were inferred from the DNA itself. Within this sample are about 54,000 clones, with under 95% of them counted one time only. The ten largest clones capture about 6% of the sample.

Overall study outcomes, separate from this receptor: Patients with donor T cell macrochimerism had high GvH to HvG T cell clonal ratios in their allografts. Early after transplant, peak levels of circulating GvH clones were associated with declines in HvG clones. GvH clones turned up in recipient bone marrow, with some appearing earlier in ileal mucosa or blood, a pattern consistent with an intestinal mucosal origin. The relatively low number and heterogeneity of intestinal transplant patients limited the conclusions.

The sequence was obtained from a human patient who received an intestinal transplant, so some T cells may come from the graft donor. Source: PBMCs, taken 650 to 690 days after intestinal transplant.

The CDR3 amino acid sequence is: CASSPDGVSYEQYF. The DNA sequence reads TGTGCCAGCAGCCCAGACGGGGTTTCCTACGAGCAGTACTTC. The sequence is built from TRBV11-2 and TRBJ2-7; the D gene is perhaps TRBD2, on 5 matching bases. V is pared back by 5 bases and J by 1 base, with 12 bases lying between the germline termini. Via the germline V gene, CDR1 is SGHAT and CDR2 FQNNGV. The CDR3 runs 14 amino acids, cysteine and phenylalanine included. The sequence is cut down to CDR3 DNA, 42 bases in frame from base 1.